Sequencing of this T cell receptor (beta chain) was carried out in a study of cytomegalovirus exposure and HLA in healthy donors. Points from the study as a whole: Specificity of a few CMV-associated chains for CMV antigens was verified in vitro. For most TCR sequences rarity was the rule, although some public TCRs occurred in many donors. Among TCR beta chains, those listed as cytomegalovirus-associated numbered under 200. The finding came from a later analysis; first-cohort TCR clusters tended to co-occur in the roughly 120 validation repertoires.

With regard to this clone: Its antigen is currently unknown.

TCRdb's table, derived via immunoSEQ multiplex PCR, lists solely in-frame clones and lacks some. Here the sample spans about 200,000 clones, roughly 80% being singletons. The CDR3 covers 12 residues. V lost 6 bases, J lost 0 bases, and 5 bases lay in between. Per germline, CDR1 MNHNS and CDR2 SASEGT. This clonotype was sampled from a young woman in good health and CMV-seronegative. The chain has TRBV6-1 and TRBJ1-1; D is ambiguous. The sequencing sample was made of PBMCs. The CDR3 DNA sequence: TGTGCCAGCAGGGCTTTGAACACTGAAGCTTTCTTT. The encoded protein is CASRALNTEAFF.